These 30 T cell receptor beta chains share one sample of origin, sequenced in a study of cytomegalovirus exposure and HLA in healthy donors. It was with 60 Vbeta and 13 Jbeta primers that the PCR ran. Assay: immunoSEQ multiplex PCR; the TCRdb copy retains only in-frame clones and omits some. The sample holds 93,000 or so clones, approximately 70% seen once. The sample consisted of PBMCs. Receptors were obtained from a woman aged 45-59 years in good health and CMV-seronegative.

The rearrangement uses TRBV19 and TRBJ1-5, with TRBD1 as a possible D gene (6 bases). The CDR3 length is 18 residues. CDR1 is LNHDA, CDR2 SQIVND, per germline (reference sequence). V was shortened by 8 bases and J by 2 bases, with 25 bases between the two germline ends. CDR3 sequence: CASSRTSWSSGGNQPQHF. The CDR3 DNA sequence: TGTGCCAGTTCAAGGACTAGCTGGTCCTCAGGGGGCAATCAGCCCCAGCATTTT.

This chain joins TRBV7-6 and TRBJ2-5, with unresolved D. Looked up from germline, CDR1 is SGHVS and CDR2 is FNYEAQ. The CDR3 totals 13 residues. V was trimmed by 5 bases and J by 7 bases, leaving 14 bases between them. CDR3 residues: CASSTDSPATQYF. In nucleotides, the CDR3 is TGTGCCAGCAGCACTGACTCGCCAGCGACCCAGTACTTC.

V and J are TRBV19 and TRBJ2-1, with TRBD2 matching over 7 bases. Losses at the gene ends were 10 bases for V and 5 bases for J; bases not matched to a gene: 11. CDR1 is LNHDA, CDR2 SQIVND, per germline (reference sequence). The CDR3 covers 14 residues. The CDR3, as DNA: TGTGCCACCAGCCCCCGGGGGGTAGACAATGAGCAGTTCTTC. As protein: CATSPRGVDNEQFF.

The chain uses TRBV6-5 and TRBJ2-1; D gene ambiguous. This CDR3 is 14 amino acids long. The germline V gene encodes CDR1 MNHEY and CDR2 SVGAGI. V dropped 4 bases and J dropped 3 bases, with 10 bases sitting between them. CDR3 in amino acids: CASSLAGIYNEQFF. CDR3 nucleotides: TGTGCCAGCAGTTTGGCTGGCATCTACAATGAGCAGTTCTTC.

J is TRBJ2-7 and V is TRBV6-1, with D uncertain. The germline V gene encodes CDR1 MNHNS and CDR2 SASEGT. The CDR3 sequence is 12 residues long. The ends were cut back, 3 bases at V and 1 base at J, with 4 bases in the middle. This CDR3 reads CASSDGSYEQYF. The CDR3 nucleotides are TGTGCCAGCAGTGACGGGTCCTACGAGCAGTACTTC.

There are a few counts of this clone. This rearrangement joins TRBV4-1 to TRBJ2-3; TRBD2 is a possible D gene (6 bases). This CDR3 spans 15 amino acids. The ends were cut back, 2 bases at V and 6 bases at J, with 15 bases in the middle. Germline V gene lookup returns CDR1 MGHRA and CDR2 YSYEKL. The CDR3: CASSQTATGADTQYF. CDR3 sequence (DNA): TGCGCCAGCAGCCAAACGGCGACGGGAGCGGATACGCAGTATTTT.

CDR3 sequence (DNA): TGCGCCAGCAGCACGATCGGACAAGGAAAGGAGACCCAGTACTTC. This codes for CASSTIGQGKETQYF. The chain uses TRBV4-1 and TRBJ2-5; D might be TRBD1 (5 bases). The CDR3 length is 15 residues. Germline CDR1 is MGHRA and CDR2 is YSYEKL. The V end was cut by 5 bases, the J end by 5 bases, with 18 bases between.

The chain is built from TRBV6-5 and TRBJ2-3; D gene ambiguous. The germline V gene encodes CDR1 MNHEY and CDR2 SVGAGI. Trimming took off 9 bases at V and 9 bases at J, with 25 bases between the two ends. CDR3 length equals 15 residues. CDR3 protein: CASASTRVGTVTQYF. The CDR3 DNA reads TGTGCCAGTGCTTCTACTCGCGTGGGTACAGTCACGCAGTATTTT.

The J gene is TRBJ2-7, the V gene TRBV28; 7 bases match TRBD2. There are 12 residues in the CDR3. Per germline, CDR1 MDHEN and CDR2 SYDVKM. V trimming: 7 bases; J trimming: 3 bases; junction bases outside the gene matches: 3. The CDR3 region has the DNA TGTGCCAGCAAGGGGACTAACTACGAGCAGTACTTC. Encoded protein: CASKGTNYEQYF.

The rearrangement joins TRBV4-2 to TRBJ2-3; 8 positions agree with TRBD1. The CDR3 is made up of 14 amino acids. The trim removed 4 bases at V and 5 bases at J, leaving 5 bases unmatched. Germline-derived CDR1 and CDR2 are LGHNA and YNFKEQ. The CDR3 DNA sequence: TGTGCCAGCAGCCCAGGGGGCGCAGAAGATACGCAGTATTTT. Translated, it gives CASSPGGAEDTQYF.

Written as DNA, the CDR3 is TGTGCCAGCAGCGGTGACCCGGGACAGGGGGCCAACTATGGCTACACCTTC. It translates to CASSGDPGQGANYGYTF. The chain uses TRBV5-4 and TRBJ1-2; 12 nucleotides agree with TRBD1. Losses at the gene ends were 4 bases for V and 2 bases for J; bases not matched to a gene: 9. CDR3 size: 17 residues. Germline V gene lookup returns CDR1 SGHNT and CDR2 YYREEE (reference sequence).

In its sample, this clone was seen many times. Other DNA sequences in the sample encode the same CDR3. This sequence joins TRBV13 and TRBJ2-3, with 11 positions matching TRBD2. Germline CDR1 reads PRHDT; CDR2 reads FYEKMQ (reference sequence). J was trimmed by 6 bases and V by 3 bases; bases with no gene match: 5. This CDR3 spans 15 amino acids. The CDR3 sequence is CASSFRLAGTDTQYF. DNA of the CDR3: TGTGCCAGCAGCTTCAGACTAGCGGGAACGGATACGCAGTATTTT.

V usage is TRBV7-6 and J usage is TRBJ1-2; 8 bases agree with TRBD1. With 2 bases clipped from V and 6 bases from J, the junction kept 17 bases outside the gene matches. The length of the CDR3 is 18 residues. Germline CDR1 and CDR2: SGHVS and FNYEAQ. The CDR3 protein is CASSLQVNGQGVENGYTF. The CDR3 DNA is TGTGCCAGCAGCTTACAGGTTAACGGACAGGGAGTAGAAAATGGCTACACCTTC. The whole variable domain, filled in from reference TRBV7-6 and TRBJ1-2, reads GAGVSQSPRYKVTKRGQDVALRCDPISGHVSLYWYRQALGQGPEFLTYFNYEAQQDKSGLPNDRFSAERPEGSISTLTIQRTEQRDSAMYRCASSLQVNGQGVENGYTFGSGTRLTVV.

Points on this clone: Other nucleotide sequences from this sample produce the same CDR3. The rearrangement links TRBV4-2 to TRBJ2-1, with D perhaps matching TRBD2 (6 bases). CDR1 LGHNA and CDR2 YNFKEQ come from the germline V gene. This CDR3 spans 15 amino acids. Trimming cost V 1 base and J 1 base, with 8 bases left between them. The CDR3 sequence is CASSQGGGSYNEQFF. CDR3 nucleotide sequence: TGTGCCAGCAGCCAAGGGGGAGGATCCTACAATGAGCAGTTCTTC.

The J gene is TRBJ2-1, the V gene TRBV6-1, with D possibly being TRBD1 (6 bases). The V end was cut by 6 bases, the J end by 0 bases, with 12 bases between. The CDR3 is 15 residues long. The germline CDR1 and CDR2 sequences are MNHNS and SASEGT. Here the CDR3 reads CASSDKQGSYNEQFF. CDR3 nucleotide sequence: TGTGCCAGCAGCGACAAACAGGGCTCCTACAATGAGCAGTTCTTC.

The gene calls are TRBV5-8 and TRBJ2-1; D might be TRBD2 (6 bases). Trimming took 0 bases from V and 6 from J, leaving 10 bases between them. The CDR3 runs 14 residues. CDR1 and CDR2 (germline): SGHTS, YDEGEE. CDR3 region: CASSLGGGVNEQFF. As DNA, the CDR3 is TGTGCCAGCAGCTTGGGTGGAGGGGTCAATGAGCAGTTCTTC.

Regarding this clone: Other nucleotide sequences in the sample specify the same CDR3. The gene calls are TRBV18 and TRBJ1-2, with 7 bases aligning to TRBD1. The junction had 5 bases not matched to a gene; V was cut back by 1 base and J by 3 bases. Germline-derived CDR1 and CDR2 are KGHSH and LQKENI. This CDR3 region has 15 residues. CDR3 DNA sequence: TGTGCCAGCTCACCACGTCAGGGGGAACACTATGGCTACACCTTC. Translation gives CASSPRQGEHYGYTF.

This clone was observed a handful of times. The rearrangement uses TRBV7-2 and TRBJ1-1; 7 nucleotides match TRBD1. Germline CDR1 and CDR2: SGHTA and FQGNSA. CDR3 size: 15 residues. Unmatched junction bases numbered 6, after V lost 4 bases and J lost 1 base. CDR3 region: CASSSRGMGNTEAFF. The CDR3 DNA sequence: TGTGCCAGCAGCTCCAGGGGGATGGGGAACACTGAAGCTTTCTTT.

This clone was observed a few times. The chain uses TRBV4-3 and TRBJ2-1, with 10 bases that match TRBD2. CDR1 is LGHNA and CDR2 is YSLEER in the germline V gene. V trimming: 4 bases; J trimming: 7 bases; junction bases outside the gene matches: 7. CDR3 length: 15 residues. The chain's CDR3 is CASSRIAGGGNEQFF. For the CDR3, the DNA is TGCGCCAGCAGCCGAATAGCGGGAGGTGGAAATGAGCAGTTCTTC.

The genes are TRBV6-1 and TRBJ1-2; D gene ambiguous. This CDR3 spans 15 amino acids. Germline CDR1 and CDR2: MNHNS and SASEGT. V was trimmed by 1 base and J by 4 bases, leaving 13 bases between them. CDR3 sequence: CASSEGFWQFYGYTF. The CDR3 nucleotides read TGTGCCAGCAGTGAAGGCTTTTGGCAGTTCTATGGCTACACCTTC.

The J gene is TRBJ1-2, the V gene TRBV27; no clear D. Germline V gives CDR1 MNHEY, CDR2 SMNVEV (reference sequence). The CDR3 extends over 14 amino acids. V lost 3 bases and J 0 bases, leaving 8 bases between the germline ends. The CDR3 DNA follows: TGTGCCAGCAGTTTTGCTGGGCCTAACTATGGCTACACCTTC. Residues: CASSFAGPNYGYTF.

CDR3 amino acids: CASSPHVETSGLDTQYF. In DNA form, the CDR3 reads TGCGCCAGCAGCCCCCATGTTGAAACTAGCGGGTTGGATACGCAGTATTTT. The gene calls are TRBV4-3 and TRBJ2-3; 9 nucleotides agree with TRBD2. The CDR3 runs to 17 residues. V was clipped by 4 bases and J by 6 bases; unmatched bases: 14. CDR1 and CDR2 from the germline V gene are LGHNA and YSLEER.

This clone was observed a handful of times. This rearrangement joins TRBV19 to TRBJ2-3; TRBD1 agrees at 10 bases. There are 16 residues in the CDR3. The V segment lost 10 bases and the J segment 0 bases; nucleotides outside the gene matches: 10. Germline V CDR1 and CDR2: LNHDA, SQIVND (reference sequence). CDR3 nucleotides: TGTGCCACGGACAGGGGGACACGGCCCAGCACAGATACGCAGTATTTT. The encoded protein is CATDRGTRPSTDTQYF.

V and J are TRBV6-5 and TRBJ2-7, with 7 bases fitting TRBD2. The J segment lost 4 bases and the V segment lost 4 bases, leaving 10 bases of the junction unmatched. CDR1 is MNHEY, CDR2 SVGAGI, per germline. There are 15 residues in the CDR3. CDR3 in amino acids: CASSSHEGGQYEQYF. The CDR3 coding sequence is TGTGCCAGCAGTTCACATGAGGGAGGGCAGTACGAGCAGTACTTC.

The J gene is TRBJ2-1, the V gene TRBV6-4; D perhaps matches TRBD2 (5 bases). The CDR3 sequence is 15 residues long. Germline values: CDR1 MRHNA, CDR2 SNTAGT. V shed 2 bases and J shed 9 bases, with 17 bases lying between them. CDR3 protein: CASSDGRLGLGEQFF. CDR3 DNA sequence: TGTGCCAGCAGTGACGGGAGACTTGGCTTGGGTGAGCAGTTCTTC.

Here the CDR3 DNA reads TGTGCCAGTGCCCCCGGGACAGGGGAAAATAGCAATCAGCCCCAGCATTTT. It specifies CASAPGTGENSNQPQHF. The V gene is TRBV19, the J gene TRBJ1-5; TRBD1 matches at 10 bases. Germline-derived CDR1 and CDR2 are LNHDA and SQIVND (reference sequence). The V gene end was trimmed by 8 bases and the J gene end by 0 bases; junction bases not matched to a gene: 10. The CDR3 has 17 amino acids. The whole variable domain, filled in from reference TRBV19 and TRBJ1-5, reads DGGITQSPKYLFRKEGQNVTLSCEQNLNHDAMYWYRQDPGQGLRLIYYSQIVNDFQKGDIAEGYSVSREKKESFPLTVTSAQKNPTAFYLCASAPGTGENSNQPQHFGDGTRLSIL.

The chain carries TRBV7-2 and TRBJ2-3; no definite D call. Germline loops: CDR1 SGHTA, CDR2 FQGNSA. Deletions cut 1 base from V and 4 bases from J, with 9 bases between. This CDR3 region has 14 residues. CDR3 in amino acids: CASSLGVSADTQYF. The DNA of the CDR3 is TGTGCCAGCAGCTTAGGTGTCTCGGCAGATACGCAGTATTTT.

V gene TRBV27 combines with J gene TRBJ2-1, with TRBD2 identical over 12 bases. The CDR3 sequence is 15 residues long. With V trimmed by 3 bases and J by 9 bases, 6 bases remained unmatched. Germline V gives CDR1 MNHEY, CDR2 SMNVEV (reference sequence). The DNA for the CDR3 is TGTGCCAGCAGTTTTGAGACTAGCGGGAGTGGTGAGCAGTTCTTC. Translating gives CASSFETSGSGEQFF.

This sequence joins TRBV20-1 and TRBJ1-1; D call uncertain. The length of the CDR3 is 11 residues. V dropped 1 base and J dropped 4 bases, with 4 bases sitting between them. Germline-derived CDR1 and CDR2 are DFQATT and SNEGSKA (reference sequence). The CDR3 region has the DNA TGCAGTGCTAGAGGTCGCACTGAAGCTTTCTTT. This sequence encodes CSARGRTEAFF.

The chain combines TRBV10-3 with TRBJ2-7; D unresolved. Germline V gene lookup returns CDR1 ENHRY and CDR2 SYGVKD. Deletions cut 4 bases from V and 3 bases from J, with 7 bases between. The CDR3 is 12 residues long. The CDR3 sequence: CAISAGSYEQYF. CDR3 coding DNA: TGTGCCATCAGTGCTGGCAGCTACGAGCAGTACTTC.